This TCR beta chain was retrieved from a study of T cells in localized non-small cell lung cancer. TCRdb's table, derived via immunoSEQ multiplex PCR, lists solely in-frame clones and lacks some. The sample carries about 2,400 clones, about 40% recorded once. The germline CDR1 and CDR2 sequences are SGDLS and YYNGEE. Trimming removed 4 bases from V and 1 base from J, with 14 bases in between. CDR3 length: 15 amino acids. This clone was detected a few times. The source was lung tumor tissue, collected before any cancer treatment. V is TRBV9 and J is TRBJ1-1; D ambiguous. This clonotype originated in a male donor at least 60 years old with stage II squamous cell lung carcinoma. The CDR3 nucleotides are TGTGCCAGCAGCCCCCACTATCGGGGGAACACTGAAGCTTTCTTT. This encodes CASSPHYRGNTEAFF.